Included here is one T cell receptor beta chain sequence, with context. Its matching antigen is unknown. The sample is drawn from a study of T cell responses to AZD1222 COVID-19 vaccine. The study's findings and limits: Mapped onto spike, vaccine-associated CD4 TCRs spanned it and were dominant at 160-218 and 743-854.

Produced via immunoSEQ multiplex PCR; TCRdb's table is partial and in-frame only. The data contain 110,000 to 150,000 clones, 92% of them singletons. The CDR3 consists of 13 residues. V lost 3 bases, J lost 8 bases, and 8 bases lay in between. From germline, CDR1 is MNHEY and CDR2 SMNVEV (reference sequence). Specimen: peripheral blood, collected on day 0 of AZD1222 vaccination. The J gene is TRBJ1-6, the V gene TRBV27, with D perhaps matching TRBD1 (5 bases). The TCR originated in an adult in good health. In nucleotides, the CDR3 is TGTGCCAGCAGTTTGTCCAGGGATTCACCCCTCCACTTT. Translating it yields CASSLSRDSPLHF.